This entry lists 18 T cell receptor beta chains sequenced from one sample in a study of blood T cell repertoires in COVID-19. Using immunoSEQ multiplex PCR, the repertoire was profiled, and TCRdb retains in-frame clones only, with some absent. The top ten clones hold roughly 7.1% of a sample with hundreds of thousands of clones, 65% to 90% of them seen once. The sequencing sample was made of peripheral blood. The receptor source for this set is a woman in her sixties or seventies with COVID-19, enrolled during active disease.

V and J are TRBV29-1 and TRBJ1-6; 7 bases map to TRBD1. From germline, CDR1 is SQVTM and CDR2 ANQGSEA. The V segment lost 5 bases and the J segment 7 bases; nucleotides outside the gene matches: 8. This CDR3 has 14 amino acids. The chain's CDR3 is CSVSRGTANSPLHF. The CDR3 region has the DNA TGCAGCGTTTCTAGGGGGACAGCGAATTCACCCCTCCACTTT.

The V call is TRBV9, the J call TRBJ2-3; 9 positions match TRBD2. This CDR3 contains 20 residues. V gave up 0 bases and J gave up 1 base; unmatched junction bases: 15. Looked up from germline, CDR1 is SGDLS and CDR2 is YYNGEE. DNA for the CDR3: TGTGCCAGCAGCGTAGCCCTAGCGGGGCGATATACCCTAGGCACAGATACGCAGTATTTT. Encoded protein: CASSVALAGRYTLGTDTQYF.

This chain uses TRBV11-2 with TRBJ2-7; a weak D match, TRBD1 (5 bases). The CDR3 has 14 residues. Trimming removed 4 bases from V and 1 base from J, with 11 bases in between. Per germline, CDR1 SGHAT and CDR2 FQNNGV. The CDR3 region has the DNA TGTGCCAGCAGCTGGACCAGGGTTTCCTACGAGCAGTACTTC. Encoded protein: CASSWTRVSYEQYF.

The chain is built from TRBV7-8 and TRBJ1-2; D possibly corresponds to TRBD1 (5 bases). The CDR3 is 15 residues long. V was trimmed by 2 bases and J by 7 bases, leaving 17 bases between them. The germline V gene encodes CDR1 SGHVS and CDR2 FQNEAQ. This chain's CDR3 is CASSLMVQGNSGYTF. Here the CDR3 DNA reads TGTGCCAGCAGCTTAATGGTGCAGGGTAACAGTGGCTACACCTTC.

This clone has only one observation. The J gene is TRBJ1-2, the V gene TRBV9; 11 bases agree with TRBD1. This CDR3 comprises 17 residues. The germline V gene encodes CDR1 SGDLS and CDR2 YYNGEE. The V gene end was trimmed by 3 bases and the J gene end by 8 bases; junction bases not matched to a gene: 15. The CDR3, as DNA: TGTGCCAGCAGCGGATACGCCACGGACAGGGGGCAACAGGGCTACACCTTC. This translates into CASSGYATDRGQQGYTF.

This clone was counted between two and nine times. The chain recombines TRBV5-5 with TRBJ1-6; D is possibly TRBD1 (6 bases). CDR3 length: 16 amino acids. V was trimmed by 3 bases and J by 9 bases, leaving 19 bases between them. Per the germline V gene, CDR1 is SGHKS and CDR2 is YYEKEE (reference sequence). The CDR3 sequence is CASSWRLTGLSSPLHF. CDR3 nucleotide sequence: TGTGCCAGCAGCTGGCGCCTCACAGGGCTATCTTCACCCCTCCACTTT.

This clone was observed once. The V gene is TRBV9, the J gene TRBJ2-3, with D possibly matching TRBD2 (7 bases). Germline lookup yields CDR1 SGDLS and CDR2 YYNGEE. V shed 3 bases and J shed 5 bases, with 16 bases lying between them. CDR3 length equals 15 residues. CDR3 sequence reads: CASSGGGPLEDTQYF. CDR3 nucleotide sequence: TGTGCCAGCAGCGGGGGGGGGCCCCTTGAAGATACGCAGTATTTT.

The CDR3 coding sequence is TGTGCCAGCAGTTTAGCGCCCAGTCAGCCCCAGCATTTT. Translating it yields CASSLAPSQPQHF. The chain couples TRBV12-3 or TRBV12-4 to TRBJ1-5; D remains unclear. Trimming shortened V by 0 bases and J by 6 bases, and 6 bases separated the two germline ends. This CDR3 is built from 13 residues.

This clone was seen once. The chain combines TRBV3-1 (or the pseudogene TRBV3-2) with TRBJ1-2; D is possibly TRBD1 (6 bases). The CDR3 runs 12 residues. Germline V gives CDR1 LGHDT, CDR2 YNNKEL (reference sequence). Between the trimmed V and J ends, which lost 2 bases and 8 bases, there was a span of 9 bases. The CDR3 nucleotides read TGTGCCAGCAGCCAATCAGGGGAAGGCTACACCTTC. This gives the protein CASSQSGEGYTF.

The chain has TRBV7-6 and TRBJ2-3; D unresolved. The CDR3 loop spans 13 amino acids. V lost 3 bases and J lost 1, with 5 bases in between. Germline loops: CDR1 SGHVS, CDR2 FNYEAQ. In DNA, the CDR3 is TGTGCCAGCAGCTTTCGGGGCACAGATACGCAGTATTTT. Translated, it gives CASSFRGTDTQYF.

This chain joins TRBV6-5 and TRBJ1-1, with D hard to call. The CDR3 sequence is 15 residues long. CDR1 and CDR2 from the germline V gene are MNHEY and SVGAGI. V was pared by 2 bases and J by 1 base, with 11 bases between. CDR3 loop: CASSYAWSGNTEAFF. The CDR3 region has the DNA TGTGCCAGCAGTTACGCCTGGTCGGGGAACACTGAAGCTTTCTTT.

This clone was found a few times. This chain connects TRBV18 to TRBJ1-2; possible D gene TRBD1, 6 bases. CDR3 size: 13 residues. Germline loops: CDR1 KGHSH, CDR2 LQKENI. Trimming shortened V by 3 bases and J by 6 bases, and 11 bases separated the two germline ends. In DNA form, the CDR3 reads TGTGCCAGCTCACCCCGGACAGAGGATGGCTACACCTTC. This translates into CASSPRTEDGYTF. Using reference TRBV18 and TRBJ1-2 for the parts outside the CDR3, the full variable domain is NAGVMQNPRHLVRRRGQEARLRCSPMKGHSHVYWYRQLPEEGLKFMVYLQKENIIDESGMPKERFSAEFPKEGPSILRIQQVVRGDSAAYFCASSPRTEDGYTFGSGTRLTVV.

V usage is TRBV30 and J usage is TRBJ1-1; TRBD1 might be the D (5 bases). Germline V gene data show CDR1 as GTSNPN and CDR2 as SVGIG (reference sequence). The V end lost 1 base, the J end lost 5 bases, and 11 bases lay between the germline ends. The CDR3 spans 13 residues. The CDR3 loop reads CAWSEGHWTEAFF. The CDR3 coding sequence is TGTGCCTGGAGTGAAGGACATTGGACTGAAGCTTTCTTT.

The chain uses TRBV27 and TRBJ2-1, with D perhaps matching TRBD1 (5 bases). V lost 6 bases to trimming and J lost 0 bases, with 15 bases between them. Germline-derived CDR1 and CDR2 are MNHEY and SMNVEV (reference sequence). CDR3 length: 16 amino acids. CDR3 DNA: TGTGCCAGCAGCCCTCTAGGGGTTGGCTCCTACAATGAGCAGTTCTTC. Translating gives CASSPLGVGSYNEQFF.

This chain uses TRBV7-3 with TRBJ2-3, with D possibly TRBD2 on 6 matching bases. V dropped 5 bases and J dropped 2 bases, with 11 bases sitting between them. Per germline, CDR1 SGHTA and CDR2 FQGTGA. The CDR3 is made up of 14 amino acids. CDR3 DNA sequence: TGTGCCAGCAGCAGAGGGACTCTCACAGATACGCAGTATTTT. Its translation is CASSRGTLTDTQYF.

The genes are TRBV6-2 or TRBV6-3 and TRBJ2-7, with TRBD1 as a possible D gene (5 bases). The CDR3 is 16 amino acids. V lost 5 bases and J lost 3, with 20 bases in between. Germline-derived CDR1 and CDR2 are MNHEY and SVGEGT. CDR3 sequence (DNA): TGTGCCAGCAGTCCCGCCAAGGGGTCTAGAATCTACGAGCAGTACTTC. Its protein is CASSPAKGSRIYEQYF.

The table lists this clone with many counts. The rearrangement joins TRBV2 to TRBJ2-1; 7 bases are shared with TRBD2. J lost 9 bases, V lost 8 bases, and 16 bases had no gene match. This CDR3 has 15 amino acids. CDR1 and CDR2 (germline): SNHLY, FYNNEI. Here the CDR3 reads CASGMSGGGEGEQFF. DNA of the CDR3: TGTGCCAGCGGAATGTCGGGCGGAGGGGAGGGTGAGCAGTTCTTC. Supplemented by reference TRBV2 and TRBJ2-1, the full variable domain reads EPEVTQTPSHQVTQMGQEVILRCVPISNHLYFYWYRQILGQKVEFLVSFYNNEISEKSEIFDDQFSVERPDGSNFTLKIRSTKLEDSAMYFCASGMSGGGEGEQFFGPGTRLTVL.

The rearrangement uses TRBV6-5 and TRBJ2-1; 8 nucleotides match TRBD2. Germline V gene lookup returns CDR1 MNHEY and CDR2 SVGAGI. There are 16 residues in the CDR3. The J segment lost 7 bases and the V segment lost 0 bases, leaving 8 bases of the junction unmatched. CDR3 protein: CASSYSTGTRDNEQFF. CDR3 sequence (DNA): TGTGCCAGCAGTTACTCGACCGGGACTAGGGATAATGAGCAGTTCTTC.